The following is a TCR beta chain sequence with its context. The antigen is not known. The data were taken from a study of blood T cells in healthy people across ages. Regarding the study as a whole: Age advanced and TCR beta diversity per million T cells fell, roughly linearly. Because donor CMV status was unknown, expanded clonotype changes were possibly confounded.

The authors ran a second PCR of about 7 to 12 cycles using a sample-barcoded 5' primer and a J-beta primer mix. Each cDNA molecule was tagged by a template-switch adaptor with 12 random nucleotides. TCRdb used MiXCR to reprocess the 5' RACE reads, holding one entry per CDR3 protein. Of about 1.4 million distinct CDR3 sequences listed, 59% are singletons. The CDR3 is made up of 15 amino acids. The germline V gene has CDR1 LGHDT and CDR2 YNNKEL (reference sequence). V lost 2 bases and J 1 base, leaving 9 bases between the germline ends. The sample comprised blood. This clonotype was sampled from a man younger than 35 in good health. The chain combines TRBV3-1 with TRBJ2-1, with D unclear. CDR3: CASSQTVGSYNEQFF. CDR3 sequence (DNA): TGTGCCAGCAGCCAAACTGTAGGGTCCTACAATGAGCAGTTCTTC.